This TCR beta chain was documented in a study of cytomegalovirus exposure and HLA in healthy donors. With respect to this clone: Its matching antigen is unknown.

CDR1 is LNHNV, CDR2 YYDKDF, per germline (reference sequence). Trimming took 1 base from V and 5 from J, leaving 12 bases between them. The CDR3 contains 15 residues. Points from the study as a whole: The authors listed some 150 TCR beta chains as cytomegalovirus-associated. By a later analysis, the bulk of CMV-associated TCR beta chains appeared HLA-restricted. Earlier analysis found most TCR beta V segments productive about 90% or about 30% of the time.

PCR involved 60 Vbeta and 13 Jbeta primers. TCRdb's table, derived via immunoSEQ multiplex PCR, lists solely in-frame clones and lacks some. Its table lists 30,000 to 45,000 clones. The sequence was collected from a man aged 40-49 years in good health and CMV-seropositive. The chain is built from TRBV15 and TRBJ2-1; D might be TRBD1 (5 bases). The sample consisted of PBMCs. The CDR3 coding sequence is TGTGCCACCAGCAGAGGAGTAGGGGTAAACAATGAGCAGTTCTTC. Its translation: CATSRGVGVNNEQFF.